This entry describes one T cell receptor beta chain. What it binds is unknown. Sequence at one end of the junction differs from germline and may be a read error. From germline, CDR1 is MNHEY and CDR2 SMNVEV (reference sequence). The CDR3 is 8 residues long. The data are from a study of T cell responses to AZD1222 COVID-19 vaccine. The repertoire was sequenced with immunoSEQ multiplex PCR; TCRdb's copy has only in-frame clones and lacks some. The sample has some 90,000 clones, around nine tenths seen once. Study outcomes and limitations: It should be noted that donors were predominantly white British and more often female, and clonal diversity was possibly underestimated. Only a handful of AZD1222 recipients were seropositive at baseline. Targets within unmutated variant regions were reportedly found for nearly half of spike-specific TCRs.

This sample comprised peripheral blood, obtained on day 0 of AZD1222 vaccination. This sequence was found in an adult in good health. The genes are TRBV27 and TRBJ2-7, with no clear D. The CDR3 DNA sequence: TGTGCCAGCAGTTTGAACTGGTTC. It translates to CASSLNWF.